This TCR beta chain was identified in a study of T-cell memory formation after mild COVID-19. The ends were cut back, 6 bases at V and 0 bases at J, with 7 bases in the middle. The CDR3 covers 13 residues. TCRdb used MiXCR to reprocess the 5' RACE reads, holding one entry per CDR3 protein. The data contain about 350,000 distinct CDR3 sequences, around 15% of them singletons. The sequencing input was PBMCs or a T cell subset sorted from them (not recorded which). The chain is built from TRBV12-3 or TRBV12-4 and TRBJ2-3; D gene uncertain. The receptor comes from a man aged 18-30 years who had mild COVID-19 (a few samples of this study predate the infection). Cell type and time point are not known. The CDR3 DNA sequence: TGTGCCAGCAGAATGACAAGCACAGATACGCAGTATTTT. Protein: CASRMTSTDTQYF.